Detailed here is one T cell receptor beta chain. Its specificity is not known. Using immunoSEQ multiplex PCR, the repertoire was profiled, and TCRdb retains in-frame clones only, with some absent. The sample lists 20,000 to 30,000 clones, about 88% occurring once. These data are taken from a study of T cell responses to AZD1222 COVID-19 vaccine. Broader study findings: Following two doses of AZD1222, Spike-specific TCR breadth and depth rose. Unmutated variant regions reportedly attract nearly half of all spike-specific TCRs.

Second doses were pooled across both intervals (about 4 or about 12 weeks). Germline V CDR1 and CDR2: SSHAT, FNYEAQ (reference sequence). The CDR3 has 17 amino acids. Trimming took off 5 bases at V and 2 bases at J, with 21 bases between the two ends. The starting material was peripheral blood, obtained 28 days after the second AZD1222 dose. The chain recombines TRBV7-7 with TRBJ2-5, with D perhaps TRBD2 (8 bases). The receptor comes from an adult who received the AZD1222 COVID-19 vaccine. Here the CDR3 reads CASSLGGGTAGQETQYF. DNA for the CDR3: TGTGCCAGCAGCCTAGGCGGGGGGACAGCCGGGCAAGAGACCCAGTACTTC.